This entry describes one T cell receptor beta chain. Its antigen remains unknown. These data come from a study of cytomegalovirus exposure and HLA in healthy donors. General study points: In a later analysis, donors in an Asian-associated ancestry cluster reportedly had fewer N-insertions in productive TCRs than the cohort mean. A missense variant in DCLRE1C was later tied to TCR beta V- and J-gene trimming. Prediction of most subjects' HLA-A and HLA-B alleles by TCR beta sequences was reportedly accurate.

PCR was performed using 60 Vbeta and 13 Jbeta primers. Some clones are missing from TCRdb's copy, which holds only in-frame ones; the method was immunoSEQ multiplex PCR. The table has about 180,000 clones, about three quarters seen once. Per germline, CDR1 SGHRS and CDR2 YFSETQ. Trimming took off 4 bases at V and 1 base at J, with 14 bases between the two ends. The CDR3 extends over 15 amino acids. Material for sequencing was PBMCs. The chain uses TRBV5-1 and TRBJ2-5; unclear D gene. The source of this sequence is a woman aged 25 to 39 in good health and CMV-seropositive. The CDR3 nucleotides are TGCGCCAGCAGCCCCCTAGGAGCTACCCAAGAGACCCAGTACTTC. Its translation: CASSPLGATQETQYF.